This T cell receptor beta chain was captured by sequencing in a study of early T cells in non-severe SARS-CoV-2 infection. Study information: Chains stayed unpaired after sequencing of bulk RNA from unsorted whole blood.

This clonotype was recorded at least ten times. Unique molecular identifiers tagged individual cDNA molecules. TCRdb processed the 5' RACE reads anew with MiXCR; each CDR3 protein has one entry. The data hold more than 55,000 distinct CDR3 sequences, with around 8.9% observed a single time. CDR3 size: 13 residues. Germline lookup yields CDR1 SGHAT and CDR2 FQNNGV. V was shortened by 4 bases and J by 8 bases, with 15 bases between the two germline ends. This receptor was taken from an adult who was a healthcare worker with PCR-confirmed SARS-CoV-2 infection or an uninfected control (not recorded which). This chain joins TRBV11-2 and TRBJ2-7; a weak D match, TRBD2 (5 bases). The material sequenced was whole blood. The CDR3 bases are TGTGCCAGCAGCTCTGACCGGTCCGGGAAGCAGTACTTC. It codes for CASSSDRSGKQYF.